This TCR beta chain was documented in a study of T-cell memory formation after mild COVID-19. Study background: The two donors had largely donor-specific TCR clusters.

Broader study findings: Pre-infection memory contained some responding clones, which suggested that cross-reactive memory had joined.

The sample holds a few counts of this clonotype. The antigen is not known. Via MiXCR, TCRdb re-called the 5' RACE reads, giving one row per CDR3 protein. The profile shows around 300,000 distinct CDR3 sequences, around an eighth of them singletons. Sequenced material: PBMCs or a T cell subset sorted from them (not recorded which). The receptor was isolated from a man aged 18 to 35 who had mild COVID-19 (a few samples of this study predate the infection). Cell type and time point are not known.

Here the CDR3 reads CASSRQGLYGYTF. In DNA form, the CDR3 reads TGTGCCAGCAGCAGACAGGGTTTGTATGGCTACACCTTC. The chain employs TRBV14 and TRBJ1-2, with 7 bases aligning to TRBD1. Germline assignment: CDR1 SGHDN and CDR2 FVKESK. With V trimmed by 5 bases and J by 5 bases, 5 bases remained unmatched. This CDR3 is built from 13 residues.